Shown below are 11 T cell receptor beta chains from a single sample sequenced in a study of OX40 agonist ivuxolimab in advanced cancers. Measured with immunoSEQ multiplex PCR; TCRdb has only the in-frame clones, and not every one. Here the sample spans 74,000 or so clones, around 85% being singletons. The material sequenced was CD4+ or CD8+ T cells sorted from blood, taken in a trial of the OX40 agonist ivuxolimab. The receptors here all came from an adult with an advanced solid tumor such as melanoma, head and neck, liver or kidney cancer.

The genes are TRBV6-5 and TRBJ2-7; the match to TRBD2 covers 9 bases. Germline lookup yields CDR1 MNHEY and CDR2 SVGAGI. The CDR3 extends over 16 amino acids. Trimming removed 4 bases from V and 2 bases from J; junction bases left unmatched: 9. CDR3 residues: CASSFLGLAQAYEQYF. The CDR3 coding sequence is TGTGCCAGCAGTTTCTTAGGACTAGCGCAAGCCTACGAGCAGTACTTC.

The chain links TRBV28 to TRBJ1-5, with D maybe TRBD1 (5 bases). This CDR3 has 13 residues. Trimming pared 8 bases from V and 5 bases from J, leaving 13 bases between. Looked up from germline, CDR1 is MDHEN and CDR2 is SYDVKM. Here the CDR3 DNA reads TGTGCCAGCTCCAGGGACCCCTATCAGCCCCAGCATTTT. Encoded protein: CASSRDPYQPQHF.

The chain employs TRBV2 and TRBJ2-3, with TRBD2 matching 7 bases. Germline V gene lookup returns CDR1 SNHLY and CDR2 FYNNEI. V trimming: 11 bases; J trimming: 1 base; junction bases outside the gene matches: 6. The CDR3 is 13 residues long. CDR3 amino acids: CAGRLAGTDTQYF. Here the CDR3 DNA reads TGTGCCGGAAGGCTAGCGGGCACAGATACGCAGTATTTT.

This clone was seen more than once but under ten times. The chain recombines TRBV5-4 with TRBJ1-2; D may be TRBD1 (5 bases). CDR1 SGHNT and CDR2 YYREEE come from the germline V gene (reference sequence). Between the trimmed V and J ends, which lost 7 bases and 4 bases, there was a span of 11 bases. The CDR3 runs 12 residues. CDR3: CASRDSAYGYTF. The CDR3 DNA follows: TGTGCCAGCCGCGACAGCGCCTATGGCTACACCTTC.

The V gene is TRBV30, the J gene TRBJ2-3; 8 nucleotides agree with TRBD2. Trimming removed 6 bases from V and 5 bases from J; junction bases left unmatched: 13. The germline V gene has CDR1 GTSNPN and CDR2 SVGIG (reference sequence). The CDR3 is made up of 15 amino acids. Written as DNA, the CDR3 is TGTGCCTGTACCTCCCTTAGCGGGATTCAAGATACGCAGTATTTT. Its translation: CACTSLSGIQDTQYF.

The J gene is TRBJ2-5, the V gene TRBV7-8; TRBD2 is a possible D gene (5 bases). The germline gives CDR1 SGHVS, CDR2 FQNEAQ. The CDR3 totals 14 residues. Trimming took 5 bases from V and 4 from J, leaving 14 bases between them. The CDR3, as DNA: TGTGCCAGCAGCCTTACTAGTCCTTTAGAGACCCAGTACTTC. Protein product: CASSLTSPLETQYF.

V is TRBV6-1 and J is TRBJ1-5, with TRBD1 matching 8 bases. The CDR3 spans 16 residues. Germline-derived CDR1 and CDR2 are MNHNS and SASEGT. The J segment lost 0 bases and the V segment lost 3 bases, leaving 4 bases of the junction unmatched. CDR3 sequence: CASSDGTGSSNQPQHF. CDR3 sequence (DNA): TGTGCCAGCAGTGACGGGACAGGTTCTAGCAATCAGCCCCAGCATTTT.

This clone has just one count. This chain connects TRBV7-6 to TRBJ2-2; TRBD1 might be the D (6 bases). The CDR3 has 17 residues. Germline loops: CDR1 SGHVS, CDR2 FNYEAQ. V was trimmed by 3 bases and J by 0 bases, leaving 14 bases between them. The CDR3 DNA reads TGTGCCAGCAGCTTGATCGACAGGCCTTCGAACACCGGGGAGCTGTTTTTT. It translates to CASSLIDRPSNTGELFF.

This chain joins TRBV7-2 and TRBJ2-5, with a weak D call TRBD2 (6 bases). The germline gives CDR1 SGHTA, CDR2 FQGNSA. The V end was cut by 3 bases, the J end by 2 bases, with 16 bases between. The CDR3 length is 16 residues. DNA for the CDR3: TGTGCCAGCAGCTTCGCGATAGCGGAGACACAAGAGACCCAGTACTTC. This encodes CASSFAIAETQETQYF.

The chain employs TRBV7-9 and TRBJ2-3, with 9 bases lining up with TRBD1. The ends lost 5 bases at V and 5 bases at J; junction bases unmatched: 8. The germline gives CDR1 SEHNR, CDR2 FQNEAQ (reference sequence). The CDR3 has 15 residues. CDR3 DNA: TGTGCCAGCAGCGCGGGACAGGGCAGAGAAGATACGCAGTATTTT. This codes for CASSAGQGREDTQYF.

V gene TRBV28 combines with J gene TRBJ1-2; the match to TRBD1 covers 10 bases. Germline values: CDR1 MDHEN, CDR2 SYDVKM. This CDR3 spans 16 amino acids. Trimming took 1 base from V and 5 from J; bases not matched to a gene: 7. The CDR3 loop reads CASSLSGTGALYGYTF. In nucleotides, the CDR3 is TGTGCCAGCAGTTTATCAGGGACAGGGGCTTTGTATGGCTACACCTTC.